These 13 T cell receptor beta chains were sequenced from one sample in a study of shared T cell receptors in the human thymus. Generated by immunoSEQ multiplex PCR, the TCRdb table keeps only in-frame clones and is missing some. The table lists roughly 68,000 clones, nearly 95% of them singletons. Specimen: thymocytes. The receptors shown here come from a human donor.

The genes are TRBV9 and TRBJ1-3, with D possibly being TRBD1 (6 bases). CDR1 SGDLS and CDR2 YYNGEE come from the germline V gene. Trimming stripped 1 base from V and 0 bases from J, with 23 bases between. This CDR3 contains 20 residues. Here the CDR3 DNA reads TGTGCCAGCAGCGTACTGCCCGATAACAGGGAAGTTTTCTCTGGAAACACCATATATTTT. Amino acid sequence: CASSVLPDNREVFSGNTIYF.

The chain is built from TRBV6-1 and TRBJ2-3; 8 bases match TRBD2. Per germline, CDR1 MNHNS and CDR2 SASEGT. Germline trimming cut 6 bases from V and 2 bases from J; bases unmatched to any gene: 4. This CDR3 is built from 14 residues. The CDR3 protein is CASRQAGDTDTQYF. CDR3 DNA sequence: TGTGCCAGCAGACAAGCGGGGGACACAGATACGCAGTATTTT.

This clone has a handful of counts. The gene calls are TRBV7-3 and TRBJ2-7; D is possibly TRBD1 (5 bases). The CDR3 extends over 14 amino acids. Per the germline V gene, CDR1 is SGHTA and CDR2 is FQGTGA. The V end lost 7 bases, the J end lost 0 bases, and 13 bases lay between the germline ends. CDR3 amino acids: CASTQGAFSYEQYF. The CDR3 DNA follows: TGTGCCAGCACCCAAGGGGCCTTCTCCTACGAGCAGTACTTC.

The V and J genes are TRBV6-5 and TRBJ2-5, with D possibly TRBD1 on 6 matching bases. V lost 5 bases to trimming and J lost 5 bases, with 18 bases between them. Germline loops: CDR1 MNHEY, CDR2 SVGAGI. CDR3 size: 15 residues. The CDR3 DNA sequence: TGTGCCAGCAGTAGGGGGAACAGGGAGTCTGAGACCCAGTACTTC. Protein: CASSRGNRESETQYF.

This clone was observed a handful of times. The chain combines TRBV25-1 with TRBJ1-6; a weak D match, TRBD1 (6 bases). The ends were cut back, 4 bases at V and 7 bases at J, with 8 bases in the middle. The germline gives CDR1 MGHDK, CDR2 SYGVNS. The CDR3 spans 13 residues. The CDR3 region has the DNA TGTGCCAGCAGTGGTGGACAGAATTCACCCCTCCACTTT. Its translation is CASSGGQNSPLHF.

The DNA of the CDR3 is TGTGCCAGTAGTATAGGACAGGGACCAGTAACAGGATTTAATAATTCACCCCTCCACTTT. Translated: CASSIGQGPVTGFNNSPLHF. The chain recombines TRBV19 with TRBJ1-6, with 7 positions matching TRBD1. There are 20 residues in the CDR3. J gave up 5 bases and V 1 base, and 17 bases lay outside the gene matches. Germline loops: CDR1 LNHDA, CDR2 SQIVND (reference sequence).

The genes are TRBV5-1 and TRBJ2-7; D may be TRBD1 or TRBD2 (5 bases each). Germline CDR1 reads SGHRS; CDR2 reads YFSETQ. The ends were cut back, 4 bases at V and 3 bases at J, with 14 bases in the middle. CDR3 length: 14 residues. The chain's CDR3 is CASSEGRDHYEQYF. The DNA of the CDR3 is TGCGCCAGCAGCGAGGGACGGGACCACTACGAGCAGTACTTC.

The V gene is TRBV18, the J gene TRBJ1-1; 9 positions agree with TRBD1. V shed 3 bases and J 4 bases; nucleotides not matched to a gene: 9. The CDR3 loop spans 16 amino acids. The germline V gene encodes CDR1 KGHSH and CDR2 LQKENI. As DNA, the CDR3 is TGTGCCAGCTCACCCAATCGGACAGGGGAGGGCACTGAAGCTTTCTTT. Its translation is CASSPNRTGEGTEAFF.

The CDR3 loop is CASRLAVGRKLFF. CDR3 in DNA: TGCGCCAGCCGCCTTGCGGTAGGTCGAAAACTGTTTTTT. The V gene is TRBV23-1, the J gene TRBJ1-4; no clear D gene. TRBV23-1 counts as an open reading frame of uncertain function. The CDR3 is 13 amino acids. V lost 8 bases and J lost 10, with 17 bases in between.

The V gene is TRBV29-1, the J gene TRBJ2-7; D is possibly TRBD1 (6 bases). Germline values: CDR1 SQVTM, CDR2 ANQGSEA. V was cut by 1 base and J by 1 base, with 41 bases left in between. The CDR3 is 24 amino acids. DNA of the CDR3: TGCAGCGTTGAAGTGGATTTTGAGGGTCCCCCGGTCGAGAACAGGGAAACTTCTTCCTACGAGCAGTACTTC. It specifies CSVEVDFEGPPVENRETSSYEQYF.

The V call is TRBV5-5, the J call TRBJ1-1, with D uncertain. This CDR3 region has 15 residues. Germline-derived CDR1 and CDR2 are SGHKS and YYEKEE (reference sequence). V shed 0 bases and J shed 5 bases, with 14 bases lying between them. CDR3 sequence (DNA): TGTGCCAGCAGCTTGGCCGGGGTGGTGATAACTGAAGCTTTCTTT. Translating gives CASSLAGVVITEAFF. The complete variable domain, with remaining parts taken from reference TRBV5-5 and TRBJ1-1, reads DAGVTQSPTHLIKTRGQQVTLRCSPISGHKSVSWYQQVLGQGPQFIFQYYEKEERGRGNFPDRFSARQFPNYSSELNVNALLLGDSALYLCASSLAGVVITEAFFGQGTRLTVV.

The chain joins TRBV6-6 to TRBJ1-2; D remains ambiguous. The germline V and J ends were trimmed by 2 bases and 0 bases, with 7 bases remaining between them. This CDR3 region has 14 residues. CDR1 and CDR2 from the germline V gene are MNHNY and SVGAGI (reference sequence). Written as DNA, the CDR3 is TGTGCCAGCAGTTACCCCACACCTAACTATGGCTACACCTTC. Amino acid sequence: CASSYPTPNYGYTF.

The chain recombines TRBV5-4 with TRBJ1-5; 9 bases line up with TRBD1. Trimming removed 2 bases from V and 5 bases from J; junction bases left unmatched: 2. In germline, CDR1 is SGHNT, CDR2 YYREEE (reference sequence). The CDR3 is 14 residues long. The CDR3: CASSLQGADQPQHF. CDR3 bases: TGTGCCAGCAGCTTACAGGGGGCGGATCAGCCCCAGCATTTT. Full variable domain (missing parts from reference TRBV5-4 and TRBJ1-5): ETGVTQSPTHLIKTRGQQVTLRCSSQSGHNTVSWYQQALGQGPQFIFQYYREEENGRGNFPPRFSGLQFPNYSSELNVNALELDDSALYLCASSLQGADQPQHFGDGTRLSIL.